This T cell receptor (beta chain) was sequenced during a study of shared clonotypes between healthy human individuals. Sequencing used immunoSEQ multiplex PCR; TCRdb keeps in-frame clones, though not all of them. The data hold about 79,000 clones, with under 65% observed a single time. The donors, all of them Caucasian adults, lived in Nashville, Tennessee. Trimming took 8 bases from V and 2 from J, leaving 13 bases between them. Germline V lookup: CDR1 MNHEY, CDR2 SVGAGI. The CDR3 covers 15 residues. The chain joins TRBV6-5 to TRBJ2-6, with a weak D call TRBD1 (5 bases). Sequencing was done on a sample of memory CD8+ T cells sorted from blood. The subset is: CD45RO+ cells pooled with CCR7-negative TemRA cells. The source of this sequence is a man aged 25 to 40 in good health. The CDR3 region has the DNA TGTGCCAGCTCCGGTGGGGCAACTGGGGCCAACGTCCTGACTTTC. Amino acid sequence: CASSGGATGANVLTF.